The 8 T cell receptor beta chains in this list originate from one sample, sequenced in a study of cytomegalovirus exposure and HLA in healthy donors. With 60 Vbeta and 13 Jbeta primers, the PCR was carried out. Using immunoSEQ multiplex PCR, the repertoire was profiled, and TCRdb retains in-frame clones only, with some absent. The sample contains more than 95,000 clones, roughly 76% of which appear only once. The sequenced sample consisted of PBMCs. The source of these receptors is an older woman in good health and CMV-seropositive.

V gene TRBV7-8 combines with J gene TRBJ2-5; 8 positions agree with TRBD1. J was trimmed by 4 bases and V by 4 bases; bases with no gene match: 2. Germline V lookup: CDR1 SGHVS, CDR2 FQNEAQ. The CDR3 has 13 residues. The CDR3 DNA reads as TGTGCCAGCAGCTCCAGGGGGCGAGAGACCCAGTACTTC. It is translated as CASSSRGRETQYF.

The chain carries TRBV27 and TRBJ2-7, with TRBD1 matching 9 bases. The V and J ends lost 7 bases and 6 bases, in that order; junction bases with no gene match: 7. CDR1 is MNHEY and CDR2 is SMNVEV in the germline V gene (reference sequence). This CDR3 region has 13 residues. The CDR3 here is CASKGQGNSEQYF. DNA of the CDR3: TGTGCCAGCAAGGGACAGGGTAACTCCGAGCAGTACTTC.

The rearrangement joins TRBV29-1 to TRBJ1-3, with D possibly TRBD1 on 6 matching bases. CDR1 and CDR2 (germline): SQVTM, ANQGSEA. V was pared by 7 bases and J by 1 base, with 11 bases between. The CDR3 loop spans 13 amino acids. The CDR3 is CSAQGTSGNTIYF. The CDR3 region has the DNA TGCAGCGCACAGGGTACGTCTGGAAACACCATATATTTT.

The chain is built from TRBV18 and TRBJ1-6, with D hard to call. Trimming took 2 bases from V and 6 from J, leaving 14 bases between them. This CDR3 contains 16 residues. Germline assignment: CDR1 KGHSH and CDR2 LQKENI. In DNA, the CDR3 is TGTGCCAGCTCACCAAATGACTGGCAGACTAATTCACCCCTCCACTTT. Protein: CASSPNDWQTNSPLHF.

The chain is built from TRBV2 and TRBJ1-5; perhaps TRBD1 as D (5 bases). The V end lost 3 bases, the J end lost 6 bases, and 9 bases lay between the germline ends. Germline CDR1 is SNHLY and CDR2 is FYNNEI. The CDR3 has 13 residues. This CDR3 is CASSDGGSQPQHF. CDR3 DNA: TGTGCCAGCAGTGACGGGGGAAGTCAGCCCCAGCATTTT.

This clone was counted a few times. V is TRBV6-5 and J is TRBJ1-2; D uncertain. The CDR3 sequence is 14 residues long. The germline V gene has CDR1 MNHEY and CDR2 SVGAGI. Trimming cost V 0 bases and J 5 bases, with 10 bases left between them. CDR3 protein: CASSYSVAVYGYTF. In DNA form, the CDR3 reads TGTGCCAGCAGTTACTCGGTGGCAGTTTATGGCTACACCTTC.

CDR3 sequence: CAWSGQSYGYTF. The CDR3 DNA is TGTGCCTGGAGTGGACAGAGCTATGGCTACACCTTC. The chain employs TRBV30 and TRBJ1-2; D might be TRBD1 (5 bases). V was cut by 1 base and J by 4 bases, with 7 bases left in between. The CDR3 runs 12 residues. Germline lookup yields CDR1 GTSNPN and CDR2 SVGIG (reference sequence).

In its sample, this clone was seen once. This CDR3 reads CASTLSSGIQETQYF. The CDR3, as DNA: TGTGCCAGCACCCTATCTAGCGGTATCCAAGAGACCCAGTACTTC. J is TRBJ2-5 and V is TRBV7-9, with TRBD2 matching over 7 bases. J was trimmed by 1 base and V by 7 bases; bases with no gene match: 9. The CDR3 runs 15 residues. Germline values: CDR1 SEHNR, CDR2 FQNEAQ (reference sequence).